This TCR beta chain emerged from a study of cytotoxic CD8 clonotypes in ibrutinib-treated CLL. Study overall: The patients comprised some twelve relapsed/refractory and more than 14 treatment-naive cases, about 18 IGHV unmutated. Study-wide results and limits: Clonality, elevated at ibrutinib response, dropped back toward baseline at progression.

The table came from immunoSEQ multiplex PCR; TCRdb's copy has only in-frame clones and leaves some out. The sample includes about 24,000 clones, nearly 80% of them seen just once. Details on this clone: Its antigen is not known.

V lost 5 bases and J lost 7, with 14 bases in between. The CDR3 consists of 14 residues. The germline CDR1 and CDR2 sequences are MNHNY and SVGAGI (reference sequence). Sample: PBMCs, taken before ibrutinib treatment. The V gene is TRBV6-6, the J gene TRBJ2-2; D may match TRBD1 or TRBD2 (6 bases each). The TCR sequence derives from a human donor with chronic lymphocytic leukemia. The CDR3 loop reads CASSTRGGSGELFF. The CDR3 DNA reads TGTGCCAGCAGTACAAGAGGGGGGAGCGGGGAGCTGTTTTTT.